These 16 T cell receptor beta chains share one sample of origin, sequenced in a study of identical twins. One entry per CDR3 protein, called by TCRdb with MiXCR from the 5' RACE reads. The table has fewer than 550,000 distinct CDR3 sequences, more than 13% seen once. These data also featured in a second study, about yellow fever vaccine responses in identical twins.

Source material: CD4+ T cells sorted from blood. These receptors all stem from a woman aged 18-29 years in good health.

V and J are TRBV5-6 and TRBJ2-7; 13 bases fit TRBD2. V trimming: 4 bases; J trimming: 0 bases; junction bases outside the gene matches: 7. From germline, CDR1 is SGHDT and CDR2 YYEEEE. The CDR3 has 17 residues. The CDR3 sequence is CASSLPGLAGSSYEQYF. The DNA for the CDR3 is TGTGCCAGCAGCCTACCGGGACTAGCGGGGAGCTCCTACGAGCAGTACTTC. Complete variable domain (other parts from reference TRBV5-6 and TRBJ2-7): DAGVTQSPTHLIKTRGQQVTLRCSPKSGHDTVSWYQQALGQGPQFIFQYYEEEERQRGNFPDRFSGHQFPNYSSELNVNALLLGDSALYLCASSLPGLAGSSYEQYFGPGTRLTVT.

Many counts were recorded for this clonotype. At one end the junction does not follow the germline gene, possibly because of a read error. CDR3 residues: CASSPGTGPATQYF. As DNA, the CDR3 is TGTGCTAGCAGCCCAGGGACAGGCCCGGCGACCCAGTACTTC. The chain uses TRBV7-7 and TRBJ2-5, with TRBD1 matching 8 bases. Germline-derived CDR1 and CDR2 are SSHAT and FNYEAQ (reference sequence). CDR3 length: 14 amino acids.

This clonotype has a handful of counts. The chain recombines TRBV2 with TRBJ2-3; D is uncertain. CDR1 is SNHLY, CDR2 FYNNEI, per germline. Between the trimmed V and J ends, which lost 8 bases and 5 bases, there was a span of 14 bases. This CDR3 is 13 amino acids long. CDR3 loop: CASRIANRDTQYF. In DNA, the CDR3 is TGTGCCAGCCGGATTGCTAATAGAGATACGCAGTATTTT.

V is TRBV18 and J is TRBJ1-5; 7 bases match TRBD1. This CDR3 has 14 residues. In germline, CDR1 is KGHSH, CDR2 LQKENI. J lost 7 bases, V lost 2 bases, and 5 bases had no gene match. In nucleotides, the CDR3 is TGTGCCAGCTCACCAGACAGGGATGGACAGCCCCAGCATTTT. Amino acids: CASSPDRDGQPQHF.

This clonotype was observed a single time. The chain employs TRBV7-9 and TRBJ2-7, with a tentative D call TRBD1 (5 bases). Trimming removed 4 bases at V and 5 bases at J, with 15 bases between. CDR1 and CDR2 from the germline V gene are SEHNR and FQNEAQ (reference sequence). This CDR3 region has 14 residues. Here the CDR3 reads CASSSTGIWNEQYF. CDR3 nucleotide sequence: TGTGCCAGCAGCTCTACAGGTATCTGGAACGAGCAGTACTTC.

The chain employs TRBV4-1 and TRBJ2-3; 7 nucleotides line up with TRBD2. The CDR3 is made up of 18 amino acids. Germline V gene sequence: CDR1 MGHRA, CDR2 YSYEKL. With 1 base clipped from V and 2 bases from J, the junction kept 12 bases outside the gene matches. Here the CDR3 reads CASSQVPPWEGNTDTQYF. The CDR3, as DNA: TGCGCCAGCAGCCAAGTCCCTCCTTGGGAGGGAAACACAGATACGCAGTATTTT.

The chain couples TRBV19 to TRBJ2-3; a possible D gene is TRBD1 (6 bases). CDR1 is LNHDA and CDR2 is SQIVND in the germline V gene (reference sequence). This CDR3 has 15 amino acids. V dropped 0 bases and J dropped 0 bases, with 7 bases sitting between them. The CDR3 nucleotides are TGTGCCAGTAGTATAGAAACAGGGAGCACAGATACGCAGTATTTT. Translating gives CASSIETGSTDTQYF.

The chain couples TRBV20-1 to TRBJ2-3, with 9 nucleotides matching TRBD2. With V trimmed by 5 bases and J by 6 bases, 12 bases remained unmatched. The CDR3 runs 15 residues. Germline V gene lookup returns CDR1 DFQATT and CDR2 SNEGSKA (reference sequence). CDR3 residues: CSAPKMGSGSDTQYF. The CDR3 DNA reads as TGCAGTGCTCCAAAGATGGGTAGCGGGAGTGATACGCAGTATTTT.

The V and J genes are TRBV20-1 and TRBJ2-1; 12 positions agree with TRBD2. Germline loops: CDR1 DFQATT, CDR2 SNEGSKA (reference sequence). V lost 0 bases to trimming and J lost 12 bases; unmatched junction nucleotides: 9. The CDR3 is made up of 15 amino acids. CDR3 amino acids: CSARDPGLAGYGQFF. The CDR3 nucleotides are TGCAGTGCTAGAGATCCCGGACTAGCGGGATATGGGCAGTTCTTC.

This clonotype was seen a few times. V usage is TRBV7-9 and J usage is TRBJ2-5; 7 bases agree with TRBD2. After removal of 5 bases from V and 3 bases from J, the junction contained 6 bases not matched to a gene. This CDR3 spans 14 amino acids. Germline CDR1 reads SEHNR; CDR2 reads FQNEAQ (reference sequence). CDR3 residues: CASSPGGVKETQYF. The CDR3 region has the DNA TGTGCCAGCAGCCCGGGAGGAGTTAAAGAGACCCAGTACTTC.

This clonotype was recorded at least ten times. The chain recombines TRBV5-6 with TRBJ2-4; 13 bases align to TRBD2. V gave up 4 bases and J gave up 0 bases; unmatched junction bases: 4. Germline lookup yields CDR1 SGHDT and CDR2 YYEEEE. The CDR3 sequence is 17 residues long. DNA for the CDR3: TGTGCCAGCAGCCCGACTAGCGGGGGGTTAGCCAAAAACATTCAGTACTTC. Amino acid sequence: CASSPTSGGLAKNIQYF.

This chain uses TRBV28 with TRBJ1-4; D gene ambiguous. CDR1 is MDHEN and CDR2 is SYDVKM in the germline V gene. The CDR3 is made up of 14 amino acids. The V end was cut by 6 bases, the J end by 9 bases, with 17 bases between. The CDR3: CASSPPGAEKKLFF. The CDR3 DNA follows: TGTGCCAGCAGCCCCCCGGGCGCTGAGAAAAAACTGTTTTTT.

This clonotype came up a few times. CDR3 sequence reads: CASSLTSGRFETQYF. The CDR3 DNA reads TGTGCCAGCAGCTTAACTAGCGGGAGGTTTGAGACCCAGTACTTC. This chain uses TRBV7-2 with TRBJ2-5, with 12 positions matching TRBD2. The CDR3 contains 15 residues. The V segment lost 2 bases and the J segment 5 bases; nucleotides outside the gene matches: 3. CDR1 and CDR2 from the germline V gene are SGHTA and FQGNSA. Using reference TRBV7-2 and TRBJ2-5 for the parts outside the CDR3, the full variable domain is GAGVSQSPSNKVTEKGKDVELRCDPISGHTALYWYRQSLGQGLEFLIYFQGNSAPDKSGLPSDRFSAERTGGSVSTLTIQRTQQEDSAVYLCASSLTSGRFETQYFGPGTRLLVL.

This clonotype was seen repeatedly, ten times or more. The chain is built from TRBV18 and TRBJ2-7; D gene uncertain. CDR1 and CDR2 (germline): KGHSH, LQKENI. The CDR3 totals 13 residues. Trimming took 6 bases from V and 6 from J, leaving 15 bases between them. CDR3 protein: CASSTTESSEQYF. CDR3 in DNA: TGTGCCAGCTCGACCACCGAATCCAGCGAGCAGTACTTC.

This clonotype was found many times. This chain uses TRBV6-1 with TRBJ2-2; D may be TRBD1 (6 bases). From germline, CDR1 is MNHNS and CDR2 SASEGT. V was clipped by 8 bases and J by 1 base, with 11 bases between them. The CDR3 has 14 amino acids. The CDR3 sequence is CASRDIQNTGELFF. CDR3 bases: TGTGCCAGCCGGGACATACAGAACACCGGGGAGCTGTTTTTT.

The rearrangement uses TRBV20-1 and TRBJ2-5; D may be TRBD2 (5 bases). CDR3 length: 11 amino acids. CDR1 is DFQATT and CDR2 is SNEGSKA in the germline V gene (reference sequence). Trimming took off 3 bases at V and 3 bases at J, with 5 bases between the two ends. The CDR3, as DNA: TGCAGTGCTAGCGGGAAAGAGACCCAGTACTTC. This translates into CSASGKETQYF.